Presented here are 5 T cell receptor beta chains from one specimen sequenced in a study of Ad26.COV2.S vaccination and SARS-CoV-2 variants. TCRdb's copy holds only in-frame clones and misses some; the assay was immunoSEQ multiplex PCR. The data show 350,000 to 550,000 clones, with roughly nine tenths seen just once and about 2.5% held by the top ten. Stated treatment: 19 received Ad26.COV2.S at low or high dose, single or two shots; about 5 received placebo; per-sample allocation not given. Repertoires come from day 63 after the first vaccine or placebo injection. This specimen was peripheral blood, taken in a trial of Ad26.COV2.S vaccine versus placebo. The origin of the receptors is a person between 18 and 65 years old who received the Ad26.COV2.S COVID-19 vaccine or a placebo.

CDR3: CASSLGTFMYNEQFF. Written as DNA, the CDR3 is TGCGCCAGCAGCTTGGGGACATTTATGTACAATGAGCAGTTCTTC. This chain connects TRBV5-1 to TRBJ2-1, with D maybe TRBD1 (5 bases). This CDR3 region has 15 residues. Germline V lookup: CDR1 SGHRS, CDR2 YFSETQ. Trimming took off 0 bases at V and 4 bases at J, with 11 bases between the two ends.

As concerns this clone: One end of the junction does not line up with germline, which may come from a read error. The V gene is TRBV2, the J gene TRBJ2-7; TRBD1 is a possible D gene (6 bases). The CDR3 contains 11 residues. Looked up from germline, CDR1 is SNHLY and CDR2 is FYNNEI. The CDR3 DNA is TGTGCCAGCAGTGACCGGGACACCAAATTTTTC. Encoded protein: CASSDRDTKFF.

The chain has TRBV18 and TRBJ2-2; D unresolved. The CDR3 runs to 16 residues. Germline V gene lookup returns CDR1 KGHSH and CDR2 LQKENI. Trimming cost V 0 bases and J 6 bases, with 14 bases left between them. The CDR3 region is CASSPPGRVSSGELFF. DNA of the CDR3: TGTGCCAGCTCACCACCCGGTAGGGTGTCTTCCGGGGAGCTGTTTTTT.

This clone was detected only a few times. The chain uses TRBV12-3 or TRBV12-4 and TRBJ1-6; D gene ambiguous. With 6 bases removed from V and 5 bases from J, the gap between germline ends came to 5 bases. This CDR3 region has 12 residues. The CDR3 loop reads CASSLHNSPLHF. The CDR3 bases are TGTGCCAGCAGCCTGCATAATTCACCCCTCCACTTT.

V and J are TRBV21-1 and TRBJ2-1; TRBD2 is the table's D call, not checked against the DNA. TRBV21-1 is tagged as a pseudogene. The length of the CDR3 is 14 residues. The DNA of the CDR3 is TGTGCCAGCAGGAGACTAGCGGGAGACAATGAGCAGTTCTTC. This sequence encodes CASRRLAGDNEQFF.